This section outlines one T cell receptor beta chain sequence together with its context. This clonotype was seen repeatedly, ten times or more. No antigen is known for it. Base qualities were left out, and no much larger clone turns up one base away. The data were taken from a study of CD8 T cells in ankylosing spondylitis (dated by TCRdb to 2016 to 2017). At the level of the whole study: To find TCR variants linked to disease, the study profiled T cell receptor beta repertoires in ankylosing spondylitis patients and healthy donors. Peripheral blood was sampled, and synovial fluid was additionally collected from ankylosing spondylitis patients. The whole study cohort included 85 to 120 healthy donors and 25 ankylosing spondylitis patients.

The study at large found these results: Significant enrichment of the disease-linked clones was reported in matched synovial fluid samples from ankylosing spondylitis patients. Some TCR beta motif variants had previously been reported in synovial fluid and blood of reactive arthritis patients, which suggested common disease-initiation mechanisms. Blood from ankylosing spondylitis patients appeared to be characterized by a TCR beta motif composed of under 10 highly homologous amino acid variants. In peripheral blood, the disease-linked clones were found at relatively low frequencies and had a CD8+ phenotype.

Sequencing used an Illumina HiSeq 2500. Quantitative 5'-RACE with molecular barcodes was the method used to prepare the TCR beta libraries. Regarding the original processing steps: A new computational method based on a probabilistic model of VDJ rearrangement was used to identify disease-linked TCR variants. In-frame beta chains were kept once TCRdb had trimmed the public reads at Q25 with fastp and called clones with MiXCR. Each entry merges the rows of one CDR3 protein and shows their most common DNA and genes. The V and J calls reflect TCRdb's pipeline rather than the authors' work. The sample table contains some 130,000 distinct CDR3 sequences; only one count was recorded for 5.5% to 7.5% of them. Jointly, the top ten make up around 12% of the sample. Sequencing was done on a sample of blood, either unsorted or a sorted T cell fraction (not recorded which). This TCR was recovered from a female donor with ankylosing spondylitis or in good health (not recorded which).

This receptor has the CDR3 CASSFGARDHTEAFF. The DNA is TGCGCCAGCAGCTTCGGGGCGAGGGACCACACTGAAGCTTTCTTT. The V and J segments used are TRBV5-1 and TRBJ1-1, and TRBD1 may be the D gene, going by 5 matching bases. Based on the germline V gene, the CDR1 and CDR2 sequences are SGHRS and YFSETQ. The cysteine opens and the phenylalanine closes a CDR3 of 15 amino acids. Only the CDR3 portion is preserved as DNA: 45 bases, with reading frame beginning at the first base. V is reduced by 2 bases and J by 3 bases, leaving a spacing of 14 bases between them.